Reported below is one T cell receptor (beta chain). CDR1 and CDR2 from the germline V gene are SEHNR and FQNEAQ (reference sequence). V dropped 5 bases and J dropped 5; count of bases not matched to a gene: 6. The CDR3 is 14 residues long. The data are from a study of blood T cell repertoires in COVID-19. TCRdb's table, derived via immunoSEQ multiplex PCR, lists solely in-frame clones and lacks some. The sample records 200,000 to 250,000 clones, 83% being singletons. The sequencing input was PBMCs or T cells enriched from blood (not recorded which). The chain combines TRBV7-9 with TRBJ2-3; 8 nucleotides line up with TRBD2. This clonotype was sampled from a woman aged 45-60 years who had been exposed to COVID-19. DNA of the CDR3: TGTGCCAGCAGCGCCCTCCGGGGGGGAGATACGCAGTATTTT. Its protein is CASSALRGGDTQYF.